The clone carrying this T cell receptor beta chain was seen only a few times. What it recognizes is unknown. The V and J ends lost 0 bases and 4 bases respectively, with 18 bases between them. The CDR3 length is 17 residues. Per the germline V gene, CDR1 is LGHNA and CDR2 is YSLEER. The study, taken as a whole, reports: Tumor Treg TCRs overlapped most with tumor naive CD4+ cells.

After constant-region reverse-primer amplification, full-length variable regions underwent semi-nested PCR with Nested Universal Primer A. MiXCR was run by TCRdb on the 5' RACE reads, yielding one entry per CDR3 protein. The data show approximately 40,000 distinct CDR3 sequences, about 19% seen once. The sequence derives from a female donor with breast cancer. Specimen: naive CD4+ T cells sorted from a lymph node. Subset given: naive CD4+ T cells, CD4+CD45RA+CD25-. The rearrangement uses TRBV4-3 and TRBJ1-2; no firm D call. The CDR3 sequence is CASSQDLIAGKGYGYTF. The CDR3 DNA reads as TGCGCCAGCAGCCAAGATTTAATCGCGGGTAAAGGCTATGGCTACACCTTC.